This TCR beta chain was found in a study of blood T cell repertoires in COVID-19. Per the original data handling: Estimation of nucleated cell counts was performed using reference gene primer amplification. The data were produced by immunoSEQ multiplex PCR, yet TCRdb's version contains in-frame clones alone and is incomplete. V and J calls plus clone size are reproduced from that table; the DNA served to infer D and trimming. The sample has about 160,000 clones, 75% to 90% seen once; the top ten hold over 3%. This clone turned up a few times. Deletions cut 4 bases from V and 2 bases from J, with 14 bases between. Germline V gene sequence: CDR1 MDHEN, CDR2 SYDVKM. The CDR3 runs to 15 residues.

Source material: peripheral blood. The genes are TRBV28 and TRBJ2-5, with D perhaps TRBD1 (6 bases). This sequence originates from a human donor with acute or convalescent COVID-19. The donor label of this sample is uncertain. The CDR3 sequence: CASSSPGTSQETQYF. The DNA of the CDR3 is TGTGCCAGCAGTTCCCCCGGGACATCTCAAGAGACCCAGTACTTC.